This entry lists 25 T cell receptor beta chains sequenced from one sample in a study of blood T cells in healthy people across ages. Together with a sample-barcoded 5' primer, a J-beta primer mix was included in a second PCR lasting about 7 to 12 cycles. TCRdb called the 5' RACE reads again in MiXCR, with one record for every CDR3 protein. The table lists 1.5 million to 1.8 million distinct CDR3 sequences, approximately 39% of them singletons. Material for sequencing was blood. The origin of the receptors is a woman under 30 in good health.

This clonotype was seen a few times. J is TRBJ2-3 and V is TRBV24-1; D unclear. This CDR3 has 13 amino acids. Germline CDR1 KGHDR, CDR2 SFDVKD. Trimming stripped 3 bases from V and 6 bases from J, with 9 bases between. CDR3 region: CATSDTYTDTQYF. CDR3 nucleotides: TGTGCCACCAGTGATACCTACACGGATACGCAGTATTTT.

V usage is TRBV12-3 or TRBV12-4 and J usage is TRBJ2-1, with TRBD2 identical over 10 bases. V lost 6 bases and J lost 6; bases outside the gene matches: 5. The CDR3 is 14 residues long. CDR3 in amino acids: CASRRLAGLNEQFF. The CDR3 DNA follows: TGTGCCAGCAGAAGACTAGCGGGTCTCAATGAGCAGTTCTTC.

This rearrangement joins TRBV27 to TRBJ1-6, with TRBD1 as a possible D gene (6 bases). Germline V gives CDR1 MNHEY, CDR2 SMNVEV (reference sequence). Trimming cost V 8 bases and J 7 bases, with 15 bases left between them. The CDR3 has 14 residues. This chain's CDR3 is CASGYRAGNSPLHF. The CDR3 DNA reads TGTGCCAGCGGCTACAGGGCCGGGAATTCACCCCTCCACTTT.

The chain recombines TRBV13 with TRBJ2-7; D not certain. The V end lost 5 bases, the J end lost 1 base, and 9 bases lay between the germline ends. The CDR3 has 13 residues. CDR1 is PRHDT, CDR2 FYEKMQ, per germline (reference sequence). The DNA of the CDR3 is TGTGCCAGCAGCATTTCGGAGTCCTACGAGCAGTACTTC. It specifies CASSISESYEQYF. The entire variable domain, with the rest obtained from reference TRBV13 and TRBJ2-7, is as follows: AAGVIQSPRHLIKEKRETATLKCYPIPRHDTVYWYQQGPGQDPQFLISFYEKMQSDKGSIPDRFSAQQFSDYHSELNMSSLELGDSALYFCASSISESYEQYFGPGTRLTVT.

This clonotype was observed a few times. J is TRBJ2-5 and V is TRBV6-6; tentatively, D is TRBD2 (5 bases). The V and J ends lost 6 bases and 11 bases respectively, with 19 bases between them. Germline CDR1 reads MNHNY; CDR2 reads SVGAGI (reference sequence). CDR3 length: 13 amino acids. CDR3: CASRPGPSGEQYF. The CDR3 nucleotides read TGTGCCAGCAGACCTGGGCCCAGTGGGGAGCAGTACTTC.

The rearrangement uses TRBV27 and TRBJ2-2; tentatively, D is TRBD1 (5 bases). Trimming took off 6 bases at V and 1 base at J, with 9 bases between the two ends. This CDR3 region has 14 residues. In germline, CDR1 is MNHEY, CDR2 SMNVEV (reference sequence). The CDR3 region has the DNA TGTGCCAGCAGAAGCAGGGAGAACACCGGGGAGCTGTTTTTT. This codes for CASRSRENTGELFF.

J is TRBJ2-1 and V is TRBV24-1; TRBD2 matches at 7 bases. The CDR3 runs 16 residues. In germline, CDR1 is KGHDR, CDR2 SFDVKD. The junction had 10 bases not matched to a gene; V was cut back by 3 bases and J by 6 bases. The chain's CDR3 is CATSDPGLERINEQFF. The CDR3 DNA is TGTGCCACCAGTGATCCAGGACTAGAAAGGATCAATGAGCAGTTCTTC.

This clonotype has just a few counts. The rearrangement links TRBV6-2 or TRBV6-3 to TRBJ2-1, with D perhaps matching TRBD2 (6 bases). The germline CDR1 and CDR2 sequences are MNHEY and SVGEGT. V gave up 8 bases and J gave up 1 base, with 18 bases separating them. CDR3 length equals 16 residues. CDR3 loop: CASRDAPGLSYNEQFF. As DNA, the CDR3 is TGTGCCAGCCGAGATGCACCGGGACTTTCCTACAATGAGCAGTTCTTC.

V usage is TRBV6-1 and J usage is TRBJ1-5; TRBD1 might be the D (5 bases). Trimming removed 3 bases from V and 0 bases from J, with 9 bases in between. This CDR3 has 15 amino acids. In germline, CDR1 is MNHNS, CDR2 SASEGT. Here the CDR3 DNA reads TGTGCCAGCAGTGACAGGGCTAATAGCAATCAGCCCCAGCATTTT. Its translation is CASSDRANSNQPQHF.

This chain links TRBV4-2 with TRBJ2-4; 7 positions agree with TRBD2. The length of the CDR3 is 17 residues. Germline CDR1 LGHNA, CDR2 YNFKEQ. V lost 4 bases and J lost 6; bases outside the gene matches: 15. The CDR3 protein is CASSLYFGGSRGNIQYF. CDR3 in DNA: TGTGCCAGCAGCCTTTACTTCGGCGGGAGTAGAGGAAACATTCAGTACTTC.

This clonotype was found a few times. The chain uses TRBV6-5 and TRBJ2-1, with 7 positions matching TRBD2. V shed 2 bases and J 2 bases; nucleotides not matched to a gene: 3. The V gene's germline CDR1 is MNHEY and CDR2 SVGAGI. The CDR3 extends over 15 amino acids. CDR3 amino acids: CASSYGLAAYNEQFF. The CDR3, as DNA: TGTGCCAGCAGTTACGGCCTAGCGGCCTACAATGAGCAGTTCTTC.

This clonotype appeared many times. The CDR3 DNA follows: TGTGCCAGCAGTTCCGGACCTGGAGGTTATTCCGAGCAGTACTTC. Residues: CASSSGPGGYSEQYF. This chain connects TRBV6-6 to TRBJ2-7; the D gene is possibly TRBD2 (5 bases). The germline V gene encodes CDR1 MNHNY and CDR2 SVGAGI (reference sequence). The CDR3 sequence is 15 residues long. V was trimmed by 4 bases and J by 6 bases, leaving 19 bases between them.

The chain carries TRBV27 and TRBJ2-1; 12 positions match TRBD2. The germline V gene encodes CDR1 MNHEY and CDR2 SMNVEV (reference sequence). After removal of 3 bases from V and 8 bases from J, the junction contained 2 bases not matched to a gene. The CDR3 sequence is 14 residues long. The CDR3 spells CASSFRTSGDEQFF. The CDR3, as DNA: TGTGCCAGCAGTTTCCGGACTAGCGGGGATGAGCAGTTCTTC.

This clonotype occurred a few times. This chain joins TRBV5-1 and TRBJ2-3; 10 bases are shared with TRBD2. Trimming removed 1 base from V and 7 bases from J; junction bases left unmatched: 9. The CDR3 is made up of 16 amino acids. Germline V gene data show CDR1 as SGHRS and CDR2 as YFSETQ. CDR3 residues: CASSLSSSGGSYTQYF. CDR3 bases: TGCGCCAGCAGCTTGTCTTCTAGCGGGGGAAGTTATACGCAGTATTTT.

The chain combines TRBV2 with TRBJ2-3; no definite D call. CDR1 is SNHLY and CDR2 is FYNNEI in the germline V gene. Trimming pared 7 bases from V and 0 bases from J, leaving 14 bases between. The CDR3 contains 15 residues. The CDR3: CASTTLSSSTDTQYF. In nucleotides, the CDR3 is TGTGCCAGCACCACCCTCAGCTCTAGCACAGATACGCAGTATTTT.

The chain employs TRBV12-3 or TRBV12-4 and TRBJ1-1; unclear D gene. The germline V and J ends were trimmed by 1 base and 5 bases, with 11 bases remaining between them. This CDR3 contains 14 residues. DNA for the CDR3: TGTGCCAGCAGTTTAGGATCGGGGTGGACTGAAGCTTTCTTT. This gives the protein CASSLGSGWTEAFF.

This clonotype was seen more than once but under ten times. The gene calls are TRBV20-1 and TRBJ2-5, with 9 bases identical to TRBD2. With V trimmed by 0 bases and J by 5 bases, 7 bases remained unmatched. The CDR3 covers 15 residues. The germline V gene has CDR1 DFQATT and CDR2 SNEGSKA (reference sequence). CDR3 coding DNA: TGCAGTGCTAGAGATAGGCGGGGGGGCTATGAGACCCAGTACTTC. Translated, it gives CSARDRRGGYETQYF.

The rearrangement uses TRBV9 and TRBJ2-1; 13 nucleotides line up with TRBD2. V lost 2 bases, J lost 7 bases, and 6 bases stayed unmatched. The V gene's germline CDR1 is SGDLS and CDR2 YYNGEE. The length of the CDR3 is 16 residues. As DNA, the CDR3 is TGTGCCAGCAGCGTTACCGGGACTAGCGGGGAAAATGAGCAGTTCTTC. As protein: CASSVTGTSGENEQFF.

This clonotype was seen more than once but under ten times. This chain links TRBV4-3 with TRBJ1-6, with D possibly matching TRBD1 (5 bases). V lost 1 base to trimming and J lost 8 bases, with 15 bases between them. Germline V gene sequence: CDR1 LGHNA, CDR2 YSLEER. This CDR3 has 16 residues. The CDR3 bases are TGCGCCAGCAGCCAAGGAATACCAGGGACTGATTCACCCCTCCACTTT. Translating gives CASSQGIPGTDSPLHF.

The chain uses TRBV4-2 and TRBJ2-1; D remains unclear. This CDR3 has 17 amino acids. V dropped 0 bases and J dropped 5 bases, with 17 bases sitting between them. Germline assignment: CDR1 LGHNA and CDR2 YNFKEQ. The CDR3 DNA sequence: TGTGCCAGCAGCCAAGATCGGTCCGCGGCTCGAAACAATGAGCAGTTCTTC. It yields the protein CASSQDRSAARNNEQFF.

This clonotype has only a few counts. The chain couples TRBV6-6 to TRBJ2-5; 7 nucleotides line up with TRBD1. Trimming removed 6 bases from V and 4 bases from J; junction bases left unmatched: 8. CDR3 length: 14 amino acids. CDR1 is MNHNY, CDR2 SVGAGI, per germline (reference sequence). The CDR3 nucleotides read TGTGCCAGCAGCTCCGACAGGGATAGAGAGACCCAGTACTTC. Protein product: CASSSDRDRETQYF.

The chain recombines TRBV29-1 with TRBJ2-2, with D perhaps assigned TRBD1 or TRBD2 (5 bases each). The germline CDR1 and CDR2 sequences are SQVTM and ANQGSEA. This CDR3 contains 13 residues. With 3 bases removed from V and 6 bases from J, the gap between germline ends came to 11 bases. CDR3 residues: CSVDGRGSGELFF. The CDR3 DNA sequence: TGCAGCGTTGATGGTCGGGGCTCCGGGGAGCTGTTTTTT.

This clonotype was seen a few times. The chain recombines TRBV7-2 with TRBJ1-1; possible D gene TRBD1, 6 bases. Germline V gene data show CDR1 as SGHTA and CDR2 as FQGNSA. This CDR3 comprises 14 residues. Trimming took 7 bases from V and 5 from J, leaving 17 bases between them. In DNA, the CDR3 is TGTGCCAGCAACCTTGGGGGCCTGAGGACTGAAGCTTTCTTT. This sequence encodes CASNLGGLRTEAFF.

This clonotype appeared a single time. The rearrangement uses TRBV29-1 and TRBJ2-7; TRBD2 aligns across 13 bases. There are 17 residues in the CDR3. CDR1 and CDR2 from the germline V gene are SQVTM and ANQGSEA. J lost 2 bases, V lost 0 bases, and 7 bases had no gene match. CDR3 loop: CSVEDQRTSGRPYEQYF. CDR3 coding DNA: TGCAGCGTTGAAGACCAAAGGACTAGCGGGAGACCCTACGAGCAGTACTTC.

The V and J genes are TRBV9 and TRBJ1-1; no reliable D call. Germline-derived CDR1 and CDR2 are SGDLS and YYNGEE. The V gene lost 4 bases and the J gene lost 1 base, with 14 bases spanning the gap. The CDR3 covers 15 residues. The CDR3 spells CASSSRGNGNTEAFF. The CDR3 region has the DNA TGTGCCAGCAGCTCTCGGGGAAACGGGAACACTGAAGCTTTCTTT. The full variable domain, in which reference TRBV9 and TRBJ1-1 provide the parts outside the CDR3, is DSGVTQTPKHLITATGQRVTLRCSPRSGDLSVYWYQQSLDQGLQFLIQYYNGEERAKGNILERFSAQQFPDLHSELNLSSLELGDSALYFCASSSRGNGNTEAFFGQGTRLTVV.